These 8 T cell receptor beta chains were sequenced from one sample in a study of blood T cell repertoires in COVID-19. Sequencing was performed with immunoSEQ multiplex PCR; in TCRdb, only in-frame clones are kept and a portion is missing. This repertoire shows 280,000 or so clones, 70% to 90% found once; its top ten account for almost 9.5%. The sample comprised peripheral blood. The receptor set was obtained from a man aged 18 to 35 with active or convalescent COVID-19.

In nucleotides, the CDR3 is TGTGCCAGCAGTTTGACAGGGGCGTTAAACACCATATATTTT. Translated, it gives CASSLTGALNTIYF. The chain combines TRBV3-1 (or the pseudogene TRBV3-2) with TRBJ1-3, with 8 nucleotides matching TRBD1. With V trimmed by 6 bases and J by 6 bases, 7 bases remained unmatched. Germline V gives CDR1 LGHDT, CDR2 YNNKEL (reference sequence). This CDR3 has 14 residues.

V and J are TRBV14 and TRBJ2-5, with 9 bases lining up with TRBD1. Trimming at V came to 4 bases and at J to 5 bases, leaving 11 bases not matched to a gene. Germline V gene data show CDR1 as SGHDN and CDR2 as FVKESK. This CDR3 is built from 16 residues. The CDR3 loop reads CASSRSTGTGRETQYF. The DNA of the CDR3 is TGTGCCAGCAGCCGCTCTACAGGGACAGGGCGCGAGACCCAGTACTTC.

The chain links TRBV18 to TRBJ1-6; 9 bases align to TRBD1. V dropped 2 bases and J dropped 8; count of bases not matched to a gene: 4. From germline, CDR1 is KGHSH and CDR2 LQKENI. The CDR3 is made up of 15 amino acids. The CDR3 bases are TGTGCCAGCTCACCAGGGACAGGGAGGGATTCACCCCTCCACTTT. Protein product: CASSPGTGRDSPLHF.

V is TRBV2 and J is TRBJ1-4; D is possibly TRBD1 (6 bases). Trimming removed 2 bases at V and 4 bases at J, with 14 bases between. The CDR3 has 16 residues. Germline V gives CDR1 SNHLY, CDR2 FYNNEI. CDR3 coding DNA: TGTGCCAGCAGTGAAACCCTGGACAGAGATAATGAAAAACTGTTTTTT. Amino acids: CASSETLDRDNEKLFF.

The chain joins TRBV5-4 to TRBJ2-7; a possible D gene is TRBD2 (5 bases). CDR3 length: 12 residues. The V gene lost 2 bases and the J gene lost 2 bases, with 5 bases spanning the gap. Germline CDR1 SGHNT, CDR2 YYREEE (reference sequence). The CDR3: CASSFGAYEQYF. Here the CDR3 DNA reads TGTGCCAGCAGCTTCGGGGCCTACGAGCAGTACTTC.

The chain has TRBV25-1 and TRBJ2-7; 10 nucleotides agree with TRBD2. After removal of 6 bases from V and 0 bases from J, the junction contained 11 bases not matched to a gene. The germline V gene encodes CDR1 MGHDK and CDR2 SYGVNS. The CDR3 has 17 amino acids. CDR3 residues: CASRPAYIAGGSYEQYF. The CDR3 region has the DNA TGTGCCAGCAGGCCGGCCTACATAGCGGGGGGCTCCTACGAGCAGTACTTC.

V and J are TRBV9 and TRBJ2-2, with TRBD2 matching 8 bases. The ends lost 0 bases at V and 1 base at J; junction bases unmatched: 2. Per germline, CDR1 SGDLS and CDR2 YYNGEE. The CDR3 loop spans 16 amino acids. CDR3 coding DNA: TGTGCCAGCAGCGTAGTTCTAGCGGGGAACACCGGGGAGCTGTTTTTT. Its protein is CASSVVLAGNTGELFF.

This chain uses TRBV19 with TRBJ2-1; 14 bases fit TRBD2. Trimming cost V 1 base and J 9 bases; bases outside gene matches: 2. Germline V gene lookup returns CDR1 LNHDA and CDR2 SQIVND (reference sequence). The CDR3 covers 15 residues. CDR3 nucleotides: TGTGCCAGTAGTATAGGACTAGCGGGGGGGTTTGAGCAGTTCTTC. This encodes CASSIGLAGGFEQFF. The full variable domain, with the rest looked up from reference TRBV19 and TRBJ2-1, is DGGITQSPKYLFRKEGQNVTLSCEQNLNHDAMYWYRQDPGQGLRLIYYSQIVNDFQKGDIAEGYSVSREKKESFPLTVTSAQKNPTAFYLCASSIGLAGGFEQFFGPGTRLTVL.